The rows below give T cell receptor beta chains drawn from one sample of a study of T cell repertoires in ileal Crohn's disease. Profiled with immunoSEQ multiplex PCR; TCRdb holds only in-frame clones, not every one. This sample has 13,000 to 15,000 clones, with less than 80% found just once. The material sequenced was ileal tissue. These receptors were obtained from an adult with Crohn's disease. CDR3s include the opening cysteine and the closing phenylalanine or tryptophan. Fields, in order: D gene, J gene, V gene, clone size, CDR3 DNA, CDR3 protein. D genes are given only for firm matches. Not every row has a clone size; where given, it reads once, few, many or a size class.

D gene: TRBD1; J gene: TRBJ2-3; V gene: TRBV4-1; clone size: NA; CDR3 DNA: TGCGCCAGCAGCCATCCCGACAGGGGAACAGATACGCAGTATTTT; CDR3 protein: CASSHPDRGTDTQYF
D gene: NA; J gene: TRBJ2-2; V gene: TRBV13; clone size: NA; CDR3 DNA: TGTGCCAGCGCTGATCAGGGCGTTCGTACCGGGGAGCTGTTTTTT; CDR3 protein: CASADQGVRTGELFF
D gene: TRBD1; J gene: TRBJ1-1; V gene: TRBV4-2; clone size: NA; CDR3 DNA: TGTGCCAGCAGCCAAGATGGAGGACAGGGGTCCACTGAAGCTTTCTTT; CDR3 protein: CASSQDGGQGSTEAFF
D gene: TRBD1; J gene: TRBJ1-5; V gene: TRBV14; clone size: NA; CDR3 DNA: TGTGCCAGCAGCCCAGGGGGCCTTCAGCCCCAGCATTTT; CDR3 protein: CASSPGGLQPQHF
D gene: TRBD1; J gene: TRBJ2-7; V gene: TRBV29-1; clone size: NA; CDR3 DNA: TGCAGCGTTGAAGGAGGACAGGGGGCGGACGAGCAGTACTTC; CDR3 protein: CSVEGGQGADEQYF
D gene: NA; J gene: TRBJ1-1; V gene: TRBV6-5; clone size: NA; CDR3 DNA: TGTGCCAGCACGTATTACGACGGGAACACTGAAGCTTTCTTT; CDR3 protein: CASTYYDGNTEAFF
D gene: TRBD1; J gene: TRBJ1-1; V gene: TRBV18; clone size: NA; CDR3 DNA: TGTGCCAGCTCACCTCTGGACAGGCAGAACACTGAAGCTTTCTTT; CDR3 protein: CASSPLDRQNTEAFF
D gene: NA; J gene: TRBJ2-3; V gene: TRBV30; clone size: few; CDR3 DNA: TGTGCCTGGAGTGTGAGCACAGATACGCAGTATTTT; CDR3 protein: CAWSVSTDTQYF
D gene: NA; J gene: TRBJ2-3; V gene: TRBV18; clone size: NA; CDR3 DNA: TGTGCCAGCTCACCAGACAGTTCAGATACGCAGTATTTT; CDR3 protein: CASSPDSSDTQYF
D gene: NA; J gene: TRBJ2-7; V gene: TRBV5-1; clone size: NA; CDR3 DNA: TGCGCCAGCAGCCGATCCGGGAGCGGCTCCTACGAGCAGTACTTC; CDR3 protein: CASSRSGSGSYEQYF
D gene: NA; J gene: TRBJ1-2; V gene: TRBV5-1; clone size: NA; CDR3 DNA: TGCGCCAGCAGCTTGGGCGGACAGCCAACAAGGGGCTACACCTTC; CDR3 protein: CASSLGGQPTRGYTF
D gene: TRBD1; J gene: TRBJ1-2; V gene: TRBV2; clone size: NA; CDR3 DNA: TGTGCCAGCAGTGGCACCTTGGGACAGATCTATGGCTACACCTTC; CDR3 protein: CASSGTLGQIYGYTF
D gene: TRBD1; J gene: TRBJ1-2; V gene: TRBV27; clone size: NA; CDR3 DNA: TGTGCCAGCAGTTTATGGCCCCCCCCACAGGGGAGGAACTATGGCTACACCTTC; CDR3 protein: CASSLWPPPQGRNYGYTF
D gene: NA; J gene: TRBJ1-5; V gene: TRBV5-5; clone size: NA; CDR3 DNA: TGTGCCAGCAGCTTTACAGGGAGGTTCGATCAGCCCCAGCATTTT; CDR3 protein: CASSFTGRFDQPQHF
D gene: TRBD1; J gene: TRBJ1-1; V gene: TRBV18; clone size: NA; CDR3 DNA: TGTGCCAGCTCACCTACGGGACAGGGGGTGATGGACACTGAAGCTTTCTTT; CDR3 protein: CASSPTGQGVMDTEAFF
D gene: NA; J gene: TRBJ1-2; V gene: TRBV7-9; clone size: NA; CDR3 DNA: TGTGCCAGCAGCCTAAAAGGCTCGGGTCACTCTTACTGTGGCTACACCTTC; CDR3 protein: CASSLKGSGHSYCGYTF
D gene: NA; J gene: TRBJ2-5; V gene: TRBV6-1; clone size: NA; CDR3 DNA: TGTGCCAGCTTCAACCGACTACCTGGAGAGACCCAGTACTTC; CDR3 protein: CASFNRLPGETQYF